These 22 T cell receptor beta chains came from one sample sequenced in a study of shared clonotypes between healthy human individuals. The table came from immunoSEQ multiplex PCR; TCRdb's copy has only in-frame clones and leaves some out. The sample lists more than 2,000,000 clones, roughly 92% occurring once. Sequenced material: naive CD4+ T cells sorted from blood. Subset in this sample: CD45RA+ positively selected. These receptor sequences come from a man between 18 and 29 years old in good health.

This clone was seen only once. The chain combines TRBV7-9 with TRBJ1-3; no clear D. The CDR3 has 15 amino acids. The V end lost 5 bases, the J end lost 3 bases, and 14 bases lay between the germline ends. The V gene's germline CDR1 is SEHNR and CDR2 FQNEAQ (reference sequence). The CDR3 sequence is CASSPPFEGGNTIYF. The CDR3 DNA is TGTGCCAGCAGCCCACCTTTTGAGGGTGGAAACACCATATATTTT.

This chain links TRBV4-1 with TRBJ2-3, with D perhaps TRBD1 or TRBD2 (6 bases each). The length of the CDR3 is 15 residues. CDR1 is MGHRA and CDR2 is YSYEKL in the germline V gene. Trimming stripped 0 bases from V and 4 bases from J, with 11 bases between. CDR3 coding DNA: TGCGCCAGCAGCCAAGATATGGGGGGCTCAGATACGCAGTATTTT. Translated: CASSQDMGGSDTQYF.

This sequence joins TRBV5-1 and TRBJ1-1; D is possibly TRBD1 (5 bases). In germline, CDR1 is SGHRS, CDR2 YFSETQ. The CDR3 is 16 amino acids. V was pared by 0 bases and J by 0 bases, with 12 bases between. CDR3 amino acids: CASSLGQLFMNTEAFF. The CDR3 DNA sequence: TGCGCCAGCAGCTTGGGACAGCTTTTCATGAACACTGAAGCTTTCTTT. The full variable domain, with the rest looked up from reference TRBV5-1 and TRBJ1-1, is KAGVTQTPRYLIKTRGQQVTLSCSPISGHRSVSWYQQTPGQGLQFLFEYFSETQRNKGNFPGRFSGRQFSNSRSEMNVSTLELGDSALYLCASSLGQLFMNTEAFFGQGTRLTVV.

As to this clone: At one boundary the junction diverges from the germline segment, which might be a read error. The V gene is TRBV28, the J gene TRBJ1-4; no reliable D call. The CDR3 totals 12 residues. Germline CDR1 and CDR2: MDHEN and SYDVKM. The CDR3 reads CASSLVGKALIF. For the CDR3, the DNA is TGTGCCAGCAGTTTAGTTGGGAAGGCCTTGATTTTT.

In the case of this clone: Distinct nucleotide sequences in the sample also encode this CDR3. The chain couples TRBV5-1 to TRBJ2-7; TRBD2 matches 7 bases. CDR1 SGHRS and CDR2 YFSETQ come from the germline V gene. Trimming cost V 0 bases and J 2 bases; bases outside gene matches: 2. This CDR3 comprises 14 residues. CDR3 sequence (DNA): TGCGCCAGCAGCTTGGTCGGGGGGACCTACGAGCAGTACTTC. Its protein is CASSLVGGTYEQYF.

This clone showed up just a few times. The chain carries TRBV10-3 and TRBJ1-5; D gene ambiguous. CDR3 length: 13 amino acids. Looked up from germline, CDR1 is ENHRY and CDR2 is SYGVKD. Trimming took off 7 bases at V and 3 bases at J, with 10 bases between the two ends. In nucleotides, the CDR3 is TGTGCCATCAACGGCGCGCCCAATCAGCCCCAGCATTTT. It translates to CAINGAPNQPQHF.

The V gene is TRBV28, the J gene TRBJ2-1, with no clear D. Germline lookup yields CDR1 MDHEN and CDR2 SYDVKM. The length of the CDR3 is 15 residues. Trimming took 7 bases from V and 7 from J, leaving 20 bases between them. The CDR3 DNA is TGTGCCAGCACCACCCACCCCCGGATGAGGAATGAGCAGTTCTTC. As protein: CASTTHPRMRNEQFF.

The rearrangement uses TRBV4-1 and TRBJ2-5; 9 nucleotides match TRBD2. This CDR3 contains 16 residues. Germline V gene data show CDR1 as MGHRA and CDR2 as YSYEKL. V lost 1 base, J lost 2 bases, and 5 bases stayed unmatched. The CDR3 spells CASSQGRAGGQETQYF. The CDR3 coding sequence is TGCGCCAGCAGCCAAGGACGAGCGGGGGGACAAGAGACCCAGTACTTC.

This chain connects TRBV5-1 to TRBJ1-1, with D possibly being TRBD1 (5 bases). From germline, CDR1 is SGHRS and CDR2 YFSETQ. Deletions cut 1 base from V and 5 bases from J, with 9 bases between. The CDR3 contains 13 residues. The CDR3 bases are TGCGCCAGCAGCTTGATTGGGGGGACTGAAGCTTTCTTT. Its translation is CASSLIGGTEAFF.

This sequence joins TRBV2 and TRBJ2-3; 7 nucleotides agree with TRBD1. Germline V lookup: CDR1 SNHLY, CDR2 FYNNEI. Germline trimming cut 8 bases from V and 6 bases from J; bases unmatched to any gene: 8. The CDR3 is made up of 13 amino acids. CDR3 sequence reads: CASGKQGWDTQYF. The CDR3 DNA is TGTGCCAGCGGTAAACAGGGGTGGGATACGCAGTATTTT.

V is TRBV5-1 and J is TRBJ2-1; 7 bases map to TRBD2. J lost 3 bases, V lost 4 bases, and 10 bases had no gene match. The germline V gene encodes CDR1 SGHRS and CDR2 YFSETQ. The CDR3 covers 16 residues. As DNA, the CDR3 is TGCGCCAGCAGCCCCGGTTGGGGGGGGGACTACAATGAGCAGTTCTTC. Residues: CASSPGWGGDYNEQFF.

The DNA of the CDR3 is TGCGCCAGCAGCACGGGGGGAGTTCTGTACAATGAGCAGTTCTTC. Translating it yields CASSTGGVLYNEQFF. V gene TRBV5-1 combines with J gene TRBJ2-1; 7 positions match TRBD2. There are 15 residues in the CDR3. With 4 bases clipped from V and 4 bases from J, the junction kept 8 bases outside the gene matches. Germline loops: CDR1 SGHRS, CDR2 YFSETQ.

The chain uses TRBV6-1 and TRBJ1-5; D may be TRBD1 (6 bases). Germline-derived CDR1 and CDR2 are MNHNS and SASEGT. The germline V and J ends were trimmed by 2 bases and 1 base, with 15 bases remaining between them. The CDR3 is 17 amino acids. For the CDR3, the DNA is TGTGCCAGCAGTGAAAGTTTCGGGGGCGGAAGCAATCAGCCCCAGCATTTT. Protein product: CASSESFGGGSNQPQHF.

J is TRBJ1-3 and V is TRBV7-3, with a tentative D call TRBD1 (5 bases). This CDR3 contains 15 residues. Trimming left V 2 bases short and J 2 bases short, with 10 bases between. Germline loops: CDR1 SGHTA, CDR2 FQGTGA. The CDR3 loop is CASSLFRGAGNTIYF. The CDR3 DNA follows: TGTGCCAGCAGCTTATTTCGGGGGGCTGGAAACACCATATATTTT. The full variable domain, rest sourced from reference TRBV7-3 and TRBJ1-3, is GAGVSQTPSNKVTEKGKYVELRCDPISGHTALYWYRQSLGQGPEFLIYFQGTGAADDSGLPNDRFFAVRPEGSVSTLKIQRTERGDSAVYLCASSLFRGAGNTIYFGEGSWLTVV.

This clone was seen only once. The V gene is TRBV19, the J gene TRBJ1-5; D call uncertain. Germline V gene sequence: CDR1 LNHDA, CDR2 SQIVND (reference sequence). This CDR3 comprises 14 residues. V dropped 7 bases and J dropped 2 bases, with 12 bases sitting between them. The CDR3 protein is CASTLMVGNQPQHF. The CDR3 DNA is TGTGCCAGTACCCTAATGGTCGGCAATCAGCCCCAGCATTTT.

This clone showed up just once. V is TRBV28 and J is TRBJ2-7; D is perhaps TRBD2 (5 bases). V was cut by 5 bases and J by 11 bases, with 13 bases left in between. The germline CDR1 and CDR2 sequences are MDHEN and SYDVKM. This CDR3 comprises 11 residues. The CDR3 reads CASSGGGLEYF. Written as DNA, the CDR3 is TGTGCCAGCAGTGGAGGAGGTTTAGAGTACTTC. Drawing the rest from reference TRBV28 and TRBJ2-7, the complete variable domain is DVKVTQSSRYLVKRTGEKVFLECVQDMDHENMFWYRQDPGLGLRLIYFSYDVKMKEKGDIPEGYSVSREKKERFSLILESASTNQTSMYLCASSGGGLEYFGPGTRLTVT.

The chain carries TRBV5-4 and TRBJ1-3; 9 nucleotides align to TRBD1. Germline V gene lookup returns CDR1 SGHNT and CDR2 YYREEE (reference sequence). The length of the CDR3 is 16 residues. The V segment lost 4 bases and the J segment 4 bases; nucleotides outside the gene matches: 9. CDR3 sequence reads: CASSTRTGEMGNTIYF. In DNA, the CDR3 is TGTGCCAGCAGCACCAGGACAGGGGAAATGGGAAACACCATATATTTT.

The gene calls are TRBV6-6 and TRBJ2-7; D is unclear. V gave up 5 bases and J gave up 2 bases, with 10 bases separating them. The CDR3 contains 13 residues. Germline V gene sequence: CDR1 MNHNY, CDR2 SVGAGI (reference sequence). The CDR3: CASSMGPTYEQYF. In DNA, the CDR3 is TGTGCCAGCAGTATGGGTCCTACCTACGAGCAGTACTTC.

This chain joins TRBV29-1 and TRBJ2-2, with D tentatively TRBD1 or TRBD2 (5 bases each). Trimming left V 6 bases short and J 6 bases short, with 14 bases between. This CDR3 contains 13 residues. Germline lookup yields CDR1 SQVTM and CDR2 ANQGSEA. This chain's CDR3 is CSVNGGPAGELFF. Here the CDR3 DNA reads TGCAGCGTCAATGGGGGACCCGCCGGGGAGCTGTTTTTT.

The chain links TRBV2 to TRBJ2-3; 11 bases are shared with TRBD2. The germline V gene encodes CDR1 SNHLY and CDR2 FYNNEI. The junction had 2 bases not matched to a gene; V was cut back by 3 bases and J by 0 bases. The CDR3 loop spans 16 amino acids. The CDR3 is CASSDRTSGSTDTQYF. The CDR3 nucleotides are TGTGCCAGCAGTGACCGGACTAGCGGGAGCACAGATACGCAGTATTTT.

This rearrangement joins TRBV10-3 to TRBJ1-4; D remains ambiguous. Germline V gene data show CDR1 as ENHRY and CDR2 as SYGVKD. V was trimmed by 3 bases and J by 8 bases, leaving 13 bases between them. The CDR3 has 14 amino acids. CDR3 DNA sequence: TGTGCCATCAGTGATTACAATCTTGGGGAAAAACTGTTTTTT. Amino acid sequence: CAISDYNLGEKLFF.

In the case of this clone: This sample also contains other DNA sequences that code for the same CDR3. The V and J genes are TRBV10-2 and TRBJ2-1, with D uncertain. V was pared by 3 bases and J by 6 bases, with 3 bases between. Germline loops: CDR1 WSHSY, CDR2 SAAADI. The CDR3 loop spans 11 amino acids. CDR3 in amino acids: CASSEFNEQFF. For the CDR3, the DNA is TGCGCCAGCAGTGAATTCAATGAGCAGTTCTTC.